This entry lists 19 T cell receptor beta chains sequenced from one sample in a study of T cells in Graves' hyperthyroidism and ophthalmopathy. Researchers amplified the TCR beta CDR3 regions from RNA transcripts. A set of HTBI primers served as the primers for a first-round RT-PCR of the TCR CDR3. TCRdb reanalysed the multiplex PCR reads using MiXCR and keeps one entry per CDR3 protein. The data contain under 350,000 distinct CDR3 sequences, over 15% of them singletons. Source material: blood. The receptors come from an older woman with Graves' ophthalmopathy.

V usage is TRBV12-3 or TRBV12-4 and J usage is TRBJ2-5; the match to TRBD2 covers 7 bases. The V and J ends lost 6 bases and 5 bases, in that order; junction bases with no gene match: 3. This CDR3 is built from 12 residues. The CDR3 spells CASRSGEETQYF. For the CDR3, the DNA is TGTGCCAGCAGAAGCGGGGAGGAGACCCAGTACTTC.

This clonotype was counted many times. The chain has TRBV27 and TRBJ2-2; a possible D gene is TRBD2 (6 bases). The germline V gene encodes CDR1 MNHEY and CDR2 SMNVEV (reference sequence). The germline V and J ends were trimmed by 6 bases and 5 bases, with 13 bases remaining between them. CDR3 size: 14 residues. This chain's CDR3 is CASSHPRGTGELFF. CDR3 DNA: TGTGCCAGCAGCCACCCTCGGGGGACCGGGGAGCTGTTTTTT.

This clonotype was seen repeatedly, ten times or more. V gene TRBV3-1 combines with J gene TRBJ1-5; no clear D. V lost 7 bases to trimming and J lost 2 bases, with 15 bases between them. The CDR3 sequence is 15 residues long. Germline assignment: CDR1 LGHDT and CDR2 YNNKEL (reference sequence). CDR3 nucleotide sequence: TGTGCCAGCACCCCCGGCAGATCTCGCAATCAGCCCCAGCATTTT. This gives the protein CASTPGRSRNQPQHF. The variable domain in full, completed from reference TRBV3-1 and TRBJ1-5, reads DTAVSQTPKYLVTQMGNDKSIKCEQNLGHDTMYWYKQDSKKFLKIMFSYNNKELIINETVPNRFSPKSPDKAHLNLHINSLELGDSAVYFCASTPGRSRNQPQHFGDGTRLSIL.

This clonotype has ten or more counts. V is TRBV18 and J is TRBJ1-5; D remains unclear. The CDR3 contains 13 residues. Germline V gives CDR1 KGHSH, CDR2 LQKENI. Deletions cut 2 bases from V and 5 bases from J, with 7 bases between. The CDR3, as DNA: TGTGCCAGCTCACCAACCTCTGATCAGCCCCAGCATTTT. Its protein is CASSPTSDQPQHF.

This clonotype was seen more than once but under ten times. DNA of the CDR3: TGTGCCAGCTCACCGGGGACAGGGGTCCAAGAGACCCAGTACTTC. As protein: CASSPGTGVQETQYF. This chain connects TRBV18 to TRBJ2-5; 10 bases map to TRBD1. Germline trimming cut 3 bases from V and 1 base from J; bases unmatched to any gene: 2. This CDR3 spans 15 amino acids. Germline CDR1 KGHSH, CDR2 LQKENI.

The table lists this clonotype with many counts. The chain couples TRBV20-1 to TRBJ1-1, with TRBD1 as a possible D gene (6 bases). The CDR3 is 13 residues long. Germline V gives CDR1 DFQATT, CDR2 SNEGSKA (reference sequence). V shed 6 bases and J shed 0 bases, with 11 bases lying between them. In DNA form, the CDR3 reads TGCAGTGCGCCCGGACAGTTGAACACTGAAGCTTTCTTT. Encoded protein: CSAPGQLNTEAFF.

With regard to this clonotype: At one of its ends the junction is not consistent with the germline gene, which may arise from a read error. This sequence joins TRBV29-1 and TRBJ1-2; no reliable D call. From germline, CDR1 is SQVTM and CDR2 ANQGSEA. This CDR3 is built from 10 residues. The CDR3 is CSVVNGRLSF. Written as DNA, the CDR3 is TGCAGCGTTGTCAATGGGAGACTATCCTTC.

Concerning this clonotype: Germline and junction disagree at one end, which may indicate a read error. The chain's CDR3 is CAGSDRWTGEVKAFF. DNA for the CDR3: TGTGCCGGTAGTGACCGCTGGACAGGGGAAGTCAAAGCTTTCTTT. The chain employs TRBV19 and TRBJ1-1, with TRBD1 matching 9 bases. CDR3 length: 15 amino acids. CDR1 LNHDA and CDR2 SQIVND come from the germline V gene (reference sequence).

CDR3 nucleotide sequence: TGCAGTGCTAACCCTTCCGGGACACAAGATTACTATGCCTCCTACGAGCAGTACTTC. Its translation is CSANPSGTQDYYASYEQYF. This chain joins TRBV20-1 and TRBJ2-7, with a possible D match to TRBD1 (6 bases). The CDR3 is made up of 19 amino acids. The ends were cut back, 4 bases at V and 0 bases at J, with 28 bases in the middle. Germline V gives CDR1 DFQATT, CDR2 SNEGSKA (reference sequence).

This clonotype was detected many times. The rearrangement joins TRBV7-2 to TRBJ2-3, with TRBD2 matching 7 bases. CDR1 and CDR2 (germline): SGHTA, FQGNSA. J gave up 1 base and V 11 bases, and 15 bases lay outside the gene matches. The CDR3 consists of 16 residues. In DNA form, the CDR3 reads TGTGCCGGGGGAGCCCCTTGGCTAGCGGGCACAGATACGCAGTATTTT. This encodes CAGGAPWLAGTDTQYF.

This clonotype was recorded a few times. The V gene is TRBV10-3, the J gene TRBJ1-4; 8 nucleotides match TRBD1. There are 12 residues in the CDR3. The trim removed 10 bases at V and 3 bases at J, leaving 1 base unmatched. Germline values: CDR1 ENHRY, CDR2 SYGVKD. Here the CDR3 reads CATQGANEKLFF. The CDR3 region has the DNA TGTGCCACACAGGGGGCTAATGAAAAACTGTTTTTT.

The chain has TRBV5-6 and TRBJ2-5; either TRBD1 or TRBD2 may fit D (5 bases each). The V end was cut by 0 bases, the J end by 1 base, with 16 bases between. The CDR3 has 17 residues. Germline-derived CDR1 and CDR2 are SGHDT and YYEEEE. The CDR3 loop reads CASSLGRWQGPQETQYF. CDR3 coding DNA: TGTGCCAGCAGCTTGGGACGGTGGCAGGGACCCCAAGAGACCCAGTACTTC. Combining the CDR3 with reference TRBV5-6 and TRBJ2-5 gives the whole variable domain DAGVTQSPTHLIKTRGQQVTLRCSPKSGHDTVSWYQQALGQGPQFIFQYYEEEERQRGNFPDRFSGHQFPNYSSELNVNALLLGDSALYLCASSLGRWQGPQETQYFGPGTRLLVL.

This clonotype appeared a few times. V and J are TRBV28 and TRBJ2-3; 12 bases match TRBD2. The CDR3 sequence is 17 residues long. The germline V gene has CDR1 MDHEN and CDR2 SYDVKM. J was trimmed by 0 bases and V by 6 bases; bases with no gene match: 7. CDR3 DNA sequence: TGTGCCAGCAGGACCAGACTAGCGGGAGAGAGCACAGATACGCAGTATTTT. As protein: CASRTRLAGESTDTQYF.

The J gene is TRBJ2-2, the V gene TRBV19, with D tentatively TRBD1 (6 bases). The V end was cut by 5 bases, the J end by 3 bases, with 19 bases between. The CDR3 is 17 residues long. Per germline, CDR1 LNHDA and CDR2 SQIVND (reference sequence). Here the CDR3 reads CASSLNYRDTYTGELFF. The CDR3 DNA follows: TGTGCCAGTAGTTTAAACTACCGGGACACTTACACCGGGGAGCTGTTTTTT.

V and J are TRBV7-2 and TRBJ1-1; possibly TRBD1 for D (5 bases). Germline-derived CDR1 and CDR2 are SGHTA and FQGNSA. The CDR3 length is 15 residues. Trimming pared 1 base from V and 5 bases from J, leaving 14 bases between. CDR3 DNA: TGTGCCAGCAGCTTAGGCAAGGGCCGGGGGACTGAAGCTTTCTTT. Amino acids: CASSLGKGRGTEAFF.

Note on this clonotype: At one end the junction does not follow the germline gene, possibly because of a read error. The chain couples TRBV29-1 to TRBJ1-2; perhaps TRBD1 as D (5 bases). Germline lookup yields CDR1 SQVTM and CDR2 ANQGSEA. CDR3 length equals 12 residues. CDR3 amino acids: CSVEDRNYGYTF. Written as DNA, the CDR3 is TGCAGCGTCGAAGACAGAAACTATGGCTACACCTTC.

This clonotype was observed many times. The V gene is TRBV5-1, the J gene TRBJ2-7; D unclear. Trimming removed 5 bases at V and 0 bases at J, with 12 bases between. The CDR3 is 14 amino acids. CDR1 is SGHRS, CDR2 YFSETQ, per germline. CDR3 bases: TGCGCCAGCAGTAAGGACCCAAGCTCCTACGAGCAGTACTTC. Translated: CASSKDPSSYEQYF.

This clonotype came up many times. The chain couples TRBV5-1 to TRBJ2-3; 12 nucleotides match TRBD2. Germline CDR1 is SGHRS and CDR2 is YFSETQ. The CDR3 is 15 amino acids. Germline trimming cut 4 bases from V and 2 bases from J; bases unmatched to any gene: 2. The CDR3 nucleotides are TGCGCCAGCAGCGGACTAGCGGGGCCCACAGATACGCAGTATTTT. Translation: CASSGLAGPTDTQYF. The complete variable domain, with remaining parts taken from reference TRBV5-1 and TRBJ2-3, reads KAGVTQTPRYLIKTRGQQVTLSCSPISGHRSVSWYQQTPGQGLQFLFEYFSETQRNKGNFPGRFSGRQFSNSRSEMNVSTLELGDSALYLCASSGLAGPTDTQYFGPGTRLTVL.

In this sample, this clonotype turned up a few times. The V call is TRBV9, the J call TRBJ2-7, with D maybe TRBD2 (6 bases). V dropped 4 bases and J dropped 4 bases, with 18 bases sitting between them. CDR3 length equals 15 residues. Looked up from germline, CDR1 is SGDLS and CDR2 is YYNGEE. CDR3 bases: TGTGCCAGCAGCCCCCTGGGGGGTTGGGGGTACGAGCAGTACTTC. Its protein product is CASSPLGGWGYEQYF.